Described below is a single TCR beta chain sequence and its context. Seattle-derived patients entered the study during active infection and were followed longitudinally. The sample is drawn from a study of blood T cell repertoires in COVID-19. This table comes from immunoSEQ multiplex PCR, and its TCRdb copy is limited to in-frame clones, with some not included. In the table there are about 480,000 clones, about 91% of which are singletons. The ends were cut back, 8 bases at V and 5 bases at J, with 16 bases in the middle. Looked up from germline, CDR1 is MNHNY and CDR2 is SVGAGI (reference sequence). The CDR3 covers 14 residues.

This clonotype was obtained from a man between 18 and 35 years old with COVID-19, enrolled during active disease. The J gene is TRBJ1-5, the V gene TRBV6-6; possibly TRBD1 for D (6 bases). The sample comprised peripheral blood. The CDR3 region is CASHPGGGDQPQHF. In DNA form, the CDR3 reads TGTGCCAGCCATCCCGGAGGGGGGGATCAGCCCCAGCATTTT.